This T cell receptor (beta chain) was recovered during a study of blood T cell repertoires in COVID-19. At the level of the study: T cells, B-cell-depleted T cells, or PBMCs supplied cDNA or gDNA.

This CDR3 is built from 14 residues. V shed 4 bases and J shed 8 bases, with 14 bases lying between them. Germline CDR1 reads SGHDN; CDR2 reads FVKESK. Data came from immunoSEQ multiplex PCR; TCRdb stores just in-frame clones and leaves some out. Of 200,000 to 300,000 clones detected, 70% to 90% appear once; the ten largest clones hold around 0.78%. V usage is TRBV14 and J usage is TRBJ1-4; weak D call: TRBD1 (6 bases). The sample comprised peripheral blood. The clonotype comes from a woman younger than 45 with acute or convalescent COVID-19. The chain's CDR3 is CASSPLGAVEKLFF. The CDR3 DNA follows: TGTGCCAGCAGCCCCTTGGGGGCCGTAGAAAAACTGTTTTTT. Full variable domain (missing parts from reference TRBV14 and TRBJ1-4): EAGVTQFPSHSVIEKGQTVTLRCDPISGHDNLYWYRRVMGKEIKFLLHFVKESKQDESGMPNNRFLAERTGGTYSTLKVQPAELEDSGVYFCASSPLGAVEKLFFGSGTQLSVL.